This paragraph reports one T cell receptor (beta chain). This entry comes from a study of blood T cell repertoires in COVID-19. Study-wide background: Both acute and convalescent COVID-19 samples were obtained from the United States, Italy and Spain.

Participants, about 18 to 100 years old, spanned 25 or so US areas. The authors' processing: Amplification from reference gene primers served as the basis for estimated nucleated cell counts. Assay used: immunoSEQ multiplex PCR; TCRdb lists only in-frame clones, some missing. That table gives V, J and clone size, and the DNA gave D and trimming. In the table there are 250,000 to 300,000 clones, approximately 91% of which are singletons. Material for sequencing was PBMCs or T cells enriched from blood (not recorded which). This TCR came from a woman aged 40 to 50 with acute COVID-19.

The CDR3 nucleotides read TGTGCCAGCAGCGTAGGACAGGACGGCTATGGCTACACCTTC. Translated, it gives CASSVGQDGYGYTF. The rearrangement joins TRBV9 to TRBJ1-2, with TRBD1 as a possible D gene (6 bases). The V and J ends lost 0 bases and 4 bases respectively, with 10 bases between them. There are 14 residues in the CDR3. Germline V CDR1 and CDR2: SGDLS, YYNGEE.